This TCR beta chain originates from a study of blood T cells in healthy people across ages. A second about 6 to 12 cycle PCR used barcoded and J-beta primers. TCRdb independently ran MiXCR on the 5' RACE reads; one entry per CDR3 protein. The sample lists over 600,000 distinct CDR3 sequences; around three fifths were seen once. Deletions cut 0 bases from V and 2 bases from J, with 8 bases between. The germline gives CDR1 DFQATT, CDR2 SNEGSKA (reference sequence). The CDR3 sequence is 13 residues long. The specimen was blood. V usage is TRBV20-1 and J usage is TRBJ2-7; D call uncertain. The clonotype comes from a man in his forties or fifties in good health. The CDR3 here is CSARDSRAYEQYF. CDR3 DNA: TGCAGTGCTAGAGATAGCAGAGCCTACGAGCAGTACTTC.